Listed below are T cell receptor beta chains from one sample, sequenced in a study of graft-versus-host responses after intestinal transplantation. Using immunoSEQ multiplex PCR, the repertoire was profiled, and TCRdb retains in-frame clones only, with some absent. The sample yields 150,000 or so clones, 80% to 95% seen once. These TCRs are of unknown antigen specificity. This sample comprised unstimulated CD4+ T cells sorted from spleen or lymph node cells, obtained before intestinal transplant. Receptor source: a human donor who received an intestinal transplant. The CDR3 runs from the conserved cysteine through the conserved F or W. The D gene is left open where the match is weak. Size is omitted from some rows. Given values are once, few, many or a class for expanded clones.

abundance	len	d_gene	v_gene	j_gene	CDR3aa	CDR3nt
.	15	.	TRBV18	TRBJ2-3	CASSPITQGTDTQYF	TGTGCCAGCTCACCGATTACCCAGGGCACAGATACGCAGTATTTT
.	15	TRBD2	TRBV7-3	TRBJ2-1	CASSLSGSSYNEQFF	TGTGCCAGCAGCTTAAGCGGGAGCTCCTACAATGAGCAGTTCTTC
.	16	TRBD2	TRBV5-6	TRBJ2-2	CASSFRSAGEIGELFF	TGTGCCAGCAGCTTCAGGTCTGCGGGAGAGATCGGGGAGCTGTTTTTT
.	18	.	TRBV18	TRBJ1-3	CAGSPGTPGIGSGNTIYF	TGTGCCGGCTCACCAGGGACCCCGGGAATTGGCTCTGGAAACACCATATATTTT
.	15	.	TRBV28	TRBJ1-3	CASSLAQGNGNTIYF	TGTGCCAGCAGTTTAGCCCAGGGTAACGGAAACACCATATATTTT
.	13	.	TRBV28	TRBJ1-4	CASSYQVNRELFF	TGTGCCAGCAGCTATCAAGTTAACAGGGAACTGTTTTTT
.	14	.	TRBV30	TRBJ1-4	CAWSGVATNEKLFF	TGTGCCTGGAGTGGGGTTGCAACTAATGAAAAACTGTTTTTT
.	16	TRBD1	TRBV5-1	TRBJ1-4	CASSRGQGATNEKLFF	TGCGCCAGCAGCCGGGGACAGGGGGCAACTAATGAAAAACTGTTTTTT
once	15	TRBD1	TRBV7-2	TRBJ2-5	CASSIPTGGEETQYF	TGTGCCAGCAGCATCCCGACAGGGGGCGAAGAGACCCAGTACTTC
once	16	.	TRBV19	TRBJ2-4	CASSMLSFGAINIQYF	TGTGCCAGTAGTATGTTGTCCTTCGGGGCCATTAACATTCAGTACTTC
.	14	.	TRBV14	TRBJ2-5	CASSQDTGEETQYF	TGTGCCAGCAGCCAAGATACCGGGGAAGAGACCCAGTACTTC
.	14	.	TRBV4-3	TRBJ2-7	CASPRDQRWGEQYF	TGCGCCAGCCCTCGGGACCAACGCTGGGGCGAGCAGTACTTC
.	15	.	TRBV18	TRBJ2-7	CASQESTGSGYEQYF	TGTGCCAGCCAGGAATCGACAGGTTCCGGCTACGAGCAGTACTTC
.	14	.	TRBV5-1	TRBJ2-1	CASSLAGTRNEQFF	TGCGCCAGCAGCTTGGCCGGGACTCGAAATGAGCAGTTCTTC
.	14	TRBD1	TRBV18	TRBJ2-7	CASSPGTGAYEQYF	TGTGCCAGCTCACCGGGGACAGGAGCCTACGAGCAGTACTTC
.	14	.	TRBV5-4	TRBJ2-7	CASRRSPQGYEQYF	TGTGCCAGCAGAAGATCCCCGCAGGGGTACGAGCAGTACTTC
.	17	.	TRBV10-3	TRBJ2-1	CAISGRGSGDSYNEQFF	TGTGCCATCAGTGGCCGTGGGAGCGGAGACTCCTACAATGAGCAGTTCTTC
.	19	.	TRBV4-3	TRBJ2-6	CASSQVPVWGRSGANVLTF	TGCGCCAGCAGCCAAGTACCCGTATGGGGACGCTCTGGGGCCAACGTCCTGACTTTC
.	17	.	TRBV15	TRBJ2-5	CATSRALTGKVRETQYF	TGTGCCACCAGCAGAGCCTTAACAGGGAAGGTGCGTGAGACCCAGTACTTC
.	16	TRBD2	TRBV4-2	TRBJ2-7	CASSQDWGGSLNEQYF	TGTGCCAGCAGCCAAGATTGGGGCGGGAGTCTAAACGAGCAGTACTTC
.	14	TRBD2	TRBV30	TRBJ2-3	CAWSSSGTSNAQYF	TGTGCCTGGAGCTCTTCCGGGACTAGTAATGCGCAGTATTTT
.	14	TRBD2	TRBV5-4	TRBJ2-1	CASSLRGRANEQFF	TGTGCCAGCAGCTTACGCGGGAGGGCCAATGAGCAGTTCTTC
.	15	.	TRBV28	TRBJ2-3	CASSLSGSSTDTQYF	TGTGCCAGCAGTTTATCTGGTTCTAGCACAGATACGCAGTATTTT